A selection of T cell receptor beta chains follows, all from one sample in a study of blood T cell repertoires in COVID-19. The table came from immunoSEQ multiplex PCR; TCRdb's copy has only in-frame clones and leaves some out. This table holds some 210,000 clones, about nine tenths found once. The specimen sequenced was peripheral blood. All receptors come from a man between 60 and 75 years old who had recovered from COVID-19. CDR3s include the opening cysteine and the closing phenylalanine or tryptophan. Each record gives: J gene, clone size, D gene, V gene, CDR3 protein, CDR3 DNA. The D gene is left open where the match is weak. Size is stated for part of the rows, as once, few or many counts, or as a class when the clone is expanded.

TRBJ2-7 | NA | NA | TRBV7-2 | CASSYPGYEQYF | TGTGCCAGCAGCTACCCCGGTTACGAGCAGTACTTC
TRBJ2-4 | NA | NA | TRBV7-2 | CASSLVGGGKNIQYF | TGTGCCAGCAGCTTAGTTGGCGGAGGCAAAAACATTCAGTACTTC
TRBJ2-1 | NA | TRBD2 | TRBV7-3 | CASSRTSGGLDVVF | TGTGCCAGCAGCCGGACTAGCGGGGGGCTTGACGTGGTCTTC
TRBJ2-3 | NA | NA | TRBV7-8 | CASSPRESQYF | TGTGCCAGCAGCCCCCGTGAGTCGCAGTATTTT
TRBJ2-3 | NA | NA | TRBV10-3 | CAISPAPERTQYF | TGTGCCATCAGTCCAGCGCCCGAGAGAACGCAGTATTTT
TRBJ2-3 | NA | TRBD2 | TRBV12-5 | CASGLGRALGTDTQYF | TGTGCTAGTGGCTTGGGGAGGGCCCTTGGCACAGATACGCAGTATTTT
TRBJ2-5 | NA | TRBD1 | TRBV16 | CASSPRSGQGSSETQYF | TGTGCCAGCAGCCCCCGCAGTGGACAGGGGAGTTCGGAGACCCAGTACTTC
TRBJ1-4 | NA | TRBD1 | TRBV9 | CASSVGAQGWVEKLFF | TGTGCCAGCAGCGTAGGGGCACAGGGGTGGGTCGAAAAACTGTTTTTT
TRBJ1-1 | NA | TRBD1 | TRBV2 | CASTTGVTEAFF | TGTGCCAGCACTACAGGGGTGACTGAAGCTTTCTTT
TRBJ2-1 | NA | TRBD2 | TRBV30 | CAWRPASGYNEQFF | TGTGCCTGGAGGCCAGCTAGCGGTTACAATGAGCAGTTCTTC
TRBJ1-2 | NA | NA | TRBV7-2 | CASSPSRSNIGYTF | TGTGCCAGCAGCCCCTCGCGTTCCAATATTGGCTACACCTTC
TRBJ2-1 | NA | TRBD2 | TRBV6-5 | CASGRTSGPYNEQFF | TGTGCCAGCGGTCGAACTAGCGGTCCCTACAATGAGCAGTTCTTC
TRBJ1-2 | NA | NA | TRBV3-1/TRBV3-2 | CASSLTGIGYGYTF | TGTGCCAGCAGCCTCACAGGGATCGGCTATGGCTACACCTTC
TRBJ2-6 | NA | NA | TRBV6-4 | CASSEDFGANVLTF | TGTGCCAGCAGTGAGGACTTTGGGGCCAACGTCCTGACTTTC
TRBJ1-3 | NA | NA | TRBV20-1 | CSASGIGGYGNTIYF | TGCAGTGCTAGTGGGATCGGGGGGTACGGAAACACCATATATTTT
TRBJ1-4 | NA | TRBD1 | TRBV5-6 | CASSLARQGATNEKLFF | TGTGCCAGCAGCTTGGCCAGACAGGGAGCAACTAATGAAAAACTGTTTTTT
TRBJ1-2 | NA | NA | TRBV12-3/TRBV12-4 | CASSLDKNYGYTF | TGTGCCAGCAGTTTAGACAAGAACTATGGCTACACCTTC
TRBJ2-7 | NA | TRBD2 | TRBV9 | CASSVDGGRASEQYF | TGTGCCAGCAGCGTAGATGGCGGGAGGGCCAGCGAGCAGTACTTC
TRBJ2-2 | NA | TRBD1 | TRBV29-1 | CSVARTGGNTGELFF | TGCAGCGTTGCCCGGACAGGGGGAAACACCGGGGAGCTGTTTTTT
TRBJ2-7 | NA | TRBD1 | TRBV5-4 | CASSPGTGGFQSYEQYF | TGTGCCAGCAGCCCCGGGACAGGGGGGTTCCAATCCTACGAGCAGTACTTC
TRBJ2-7 | NA | NA | TRBV27 | CASSLTGVAASYEQYF | TGTGCCAGCAGTTTAACCGGGGTAGCGGCATCCTACGAGCAGTACTTC
TRBJ1-5 | NA | NA | TRBV10-3 | CAISESKGVSNQPQHF | TGTGCCATCAGTGAGTCGAAGGGGGTTAGCAATCAGCCCCAGCATTTT
TRBJ1-1 | NA | NA | TRBV4-1 | CASSHPDLTGNTEAFF | TGCGCCAGCAGCCACCCCGATCTGACAGGGAACACTGAAGCTTTCTTT
TRBJ2-2 | NA | TRBD1 | TRBV7-3 | CASRQTGSTGELFF | TGTGCCAGCAGGCAGACAGGGTCCACCGGGGAGCTGTTTTTT
TRBJ1-5 | few | NA | TRBV5-1 | CASSFEGDQPQHF | TGCGCCAGCAGCTTTGAGGGGGATCAGCCCCAGCATTTT
TRBJ1-2 | NA | TRBD1 | TRBV25-1 | CASRGTGGDYGYTF | TGTGCCAGCAGGGGGACAGGGGGGGACTATGGCTACACCTTC
TRBJ2-1 | NA | TRBD1 | TRBV6-5 | CASRRTGGSYNEQFF | TGTGCCAGCAGGAGAACAGGGGGATCCTACAATGAGCAGTTCTTC
TRBJ1-3 | NA | NA | TRBV28 | CASSLYGIPGNTIYF | TGTGCCAGCAGTTTATACGGTATACCTGGAAACACCATATATTTT
TRBJ2-7 | NA | NA | TRBV7-2 | CASSPKGHLSYEQYF | TGTGCCAGCAGCCCAAAGGGACACCTCTCCTACGAGCAGTACTTC
TRBJ2-5 | NA | TRBD2 | TRBV11-3 | CASSPGLADGTQYF | TGTGCCAGCAGCCCTGGACTAGCGGACGGGACCCAGTACTTC
TRBJ2-2 | NA | TRBD1 | TRBV3-1/TRBV3-2 | CASSQESRVTGVTGELFF | TGTGCCAGCAGCCAAGAATCAAGGGTGACAGGGGTCACCGGGGAGCTGTTTTTT
TRBJ1-1 | once | NA | TRBV6-6 | CASSSLKNTEAFF | TGTGCCAGCAGTTCACTTAAGAACACTGAAGCTTTCTTT
TRBJ2-3 | NA | NA | TRBV9 | CASSVERTDTQYF | TGTGCCAGCAGCGTAGAGAGGACAGATACGCAGTATTTT
TRBJ2-2 | NA | NA | TRBV5-3 | CARSLEWAGNIRSGELFF | TGTGCCAGAAGCTTGGAATGGGCAGGCAACATACGCTCCGGGGAGCTGTTTTTT
TRBJ2-3 | NA | TRBD2 | TRBV10-3 | CAISDYSGRSTDTQYF | TGTGCCATCAGTGATTATAGCGGGAGGAGCACAGATACGCAGTATTTT
TRBJ1-2 | NA | NA | TRBV7-9 | CASSPARGSYGYTF | TGTGCCAGCAGCCCGGCCCGGGGATCCTATGGCTACACCTTC
TRBJ2-3 | once | TRBD1 | TRBV5-1 | CASSPDRYTDTQYF | TGCGCCAGCAGCCCGGACAGGTACACAGATACGCAGTATTTT
TRBJ2-3 | NA | TRBD1 | TRBV3-1/TRBV3-2 | CASSRMTGASTDTQYF | TGTGCCAGCAGCCGTATGACAGGGGCCTCCACAGATACGCAGTATTTT
TRBJ2-1 | NA | NA | TRBV11-2 | CASSLGGLEQFF | TGTGCCAGCAGCTTGGGGGGACTTGAGCAGTTCTTC
TRBJ1-4 | NA | TRBD1 | TRBV5-1 | CASSVSRQGDEKLFF | TGCGCCAGCAGCGTGAGCCGACAGGGTGATGAAAAACTGTTTTTT
TRBJ2-3 | NA | NA | TRBV19 | CASSISAGDTDTQYF | TGTGCCAGTAGTATATCGGCAGGGGACACAGATACGCAGTATTTT
TRBJ1-1 | few | NA | TRBV3-1/TRBV3-2 | CASSPPQGKNTEAFF | TGTGCCAGCAGCCCCCCCCAGGGGAAGAACACTGAAGCTTTCTTT
TRBJ2-1 | NA | TRBD1 | TRBV14 | CASSQGQGRNNEQFF | TGTGCCAGCAGCCAAGGACAGGGTAGGAACAATGAGCAGTTCTTC
TRBJ2-2 | NA | NA | TRBV7-9 | CASSLLMGSGELFF | TGTGCCAGCAGCTTATTGATGGGCTCAGGGGAGCTGTTTTTT
TRBJ1-6 | NA | NA | TRBV6-5 | CASSYRSSYNSPLHF | TGTGCCAGCAGTTACAGGAGCTCCTATAATTCACCCCTCCACTTT
TRBJ1-2 | NA | NA | TRBV5-1 | CASSLLGAITPGYTF | TGCGCCAGCAGCTTGCTGGGCGCTATTACCCCGGGCTACACCTTC
TRBJ1-2 | NA | TRBD1 | TRBV6-5 | CASRTGTGLNYGYTF | TGTGCCAGCAGGACTGGGACAGGGCTAAACTATGGCTACACCTTC
TRBJ1-6 | NA | TRBD1 | TRBV9 | CASSVDPGQGNNSPLHF | TGTGCCAGCAGCGTAGACCCGGGACAGGGGAATAATTCACCCCTCCACTTT
TRBJ1-2 | once | TRBD1 | TRBV29-1 | CSVDRDRGSYGYTF | TGCAGCGTTGATAGGGACAGGGGAAGCTATGGCTACACCTTC
TRBJ2-5 | NA | NA | TRBV6-5 | CAERRTGGVGTQYF | TGTGCAGAGCGGCGGACAGGAGGGGTTGGGACCCAGTACTTC
TRBJ2-7 | NA | TRBD2 | TRBV4-3 | CASSQEVGGAYEQYF | TGCGCCAGCAGCCAAGAAGTGGGGGGGGCCTACGAGCAGTACTTC
TRBJ1-3 | NA | NA | TRBV14 | CASSKDRFSGNTIYF | TGTGCCAGCAGCAAGGACAGATTCTCTGGAAACACCATATATTTT
TRBJ2-2 | NA | NA | TRBV6-1 | CASSEIWDSRTGELFF | TGTGCCAGCAGTGAAATATGGGACTCGCGTACCGGGGAGCTGTTTTTT
TRBJ2-7 | NA | TRBD1 | TRBV3-1/TRBV3-2 | CASSQWDRFYEQYF | TGTGCCAGCAGCCAGTGGGACAGGTTCTACGAGCAGTACTTC
TRBJ2-2 | few | TRBD1 | TRBV9 | CASWTGSTGELFF | TGTGCCAGCTGGACAGGGTCCACCGGGGAGCTGTTTTTT
TRBJ1-4 | NA | TRBD1 | TRBV5-4 | CASSGGTGWNEKLFF | TGTGCCAGCAGCGGGGGGACAGGTTGGAATGAAAAACTGTTTTTT
TRBJ1-2 | NA | TRBD1 | TRBV25-1 | CASSEYGAGGVYGYTF | TGTGCCAGCAGTGAATACGGTGCAGGGGGCGTCTATGGCTACACCTTC
TRBJ2-7 | NA | NA | TRBV28 | CASTLKSGGRREQYF | TGTGCCAGCACCTTAAAGTCCGGGGGGCGGCGGGAGCAGTACTTC